This TCR beta chain was captured in a study of identical twins. Study findings and constraints: Cord blood beta clonotypes present at high abundance carried fewer insertions; no such pattern appeared in memory repertoires.

Trimming removed 1 base from V and 0 bases from J; junction bases left unmatched: 8. This CDR3 comprises 18 residues. Germline-derived CDR1 and CDR2 are KGHDR and SFDVKD. There are many counts of this clonotype. The target antigen is unknown. Each cDNA held unique molecular identifiers, and template switching gave it a universal primer site. TCRdb recomputed calls from the 5' RACE reads with MiXCR, one row per CDR3 protein. The data contain approximately 670,000 distinct CDR3 sequences, around 6% of them singletons. Material for sequencing was naive T cells sorted from blood. The rearrangement links TRBV24-1 to TRBJ2-3; TRBD1 matches 8 bases. The receptor's source is a young man in good health. CDR3 loop: CATSDFALRTGSTDTQYF. In nucleotides, the CDR3 is TGTGCCACCAGTGATTTCGCTCTTCGGACAGGGAGCACAGATACGCAGTATTTT.